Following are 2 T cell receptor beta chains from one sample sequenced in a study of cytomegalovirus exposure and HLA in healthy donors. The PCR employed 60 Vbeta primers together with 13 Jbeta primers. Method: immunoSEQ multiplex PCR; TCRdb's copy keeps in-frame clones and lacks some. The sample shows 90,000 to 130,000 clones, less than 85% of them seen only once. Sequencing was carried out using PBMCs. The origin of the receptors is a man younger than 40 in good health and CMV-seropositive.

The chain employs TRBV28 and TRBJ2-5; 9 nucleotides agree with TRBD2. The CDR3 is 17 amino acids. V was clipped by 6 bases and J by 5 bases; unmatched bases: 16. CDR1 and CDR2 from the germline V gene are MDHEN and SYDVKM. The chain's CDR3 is CASSLAGYHLLGETQYF. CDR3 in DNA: TGTGCCAGCAGCCTAGCGGGGTATCACCTATTAGGGGAGACCCAGTACTTC.

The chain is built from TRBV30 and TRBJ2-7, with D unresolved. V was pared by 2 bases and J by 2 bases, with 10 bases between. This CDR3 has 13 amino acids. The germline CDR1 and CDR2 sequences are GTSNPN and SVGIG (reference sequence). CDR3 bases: TGTGCCTGGAGTAGGCAGGTCGCCTACGAGCAGTACTTC. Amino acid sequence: CAWSRQVAYEQYF. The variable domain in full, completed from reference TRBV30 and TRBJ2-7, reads SQTIHQWPATLVQPVGSPLSLECTVEGTSNPNLYWYRQAAGRGLQLLFYSVGIGQISSEVPQNLSASRPQDRQFILSSKKLLLSDSGFYLCAWSRQVAYEQYFGPGTRLTVT.